The rows below give T cell receptor beta chains drawn from one sample of a study of T cells in Graves' hyperthyroidism and ophthalmopathy. TCRdb redid the calling of the multiplex PCR reads with MiXCR, one entry per CDR3 protein. The sample shows approximately 510,000 distinct CDR3 sequences, 35% to 50% of them seen only once. The sequencing input was peripheral blood or thyroid tissue (not recorded which). All receptors derive from an adult woman with Graves' disease, either hyperthyroidism or ophthalmopathy (not recorded which). The conserved cysteine and the conserved F or W are not part of the CDR3 here.

j_call v_call cdr3_aa
TRBJ2-2 TRBV29-1 SVLSPGLAGTGELF
TRBJ1-2 TRBV7-2 ASRVDQGEGYT
TRBJ1-4 TRBV5-1 ASSQETGSQEKLF
TRBJ1-6 TRBV7-2 ASSLRRTGSNSPLH
TRBJ2-7 TRBV27 ASSFVTSGVYEQY
TRBJ1-4 TRBV7-9 ASSETSATNEKLF
TRBJ1-1 TRBV24-1 ATKSGNTEAF
TRBJ1-1 TRBV4-1 ASRGRDKEAF
TRBJ2-6 TRBV20-1 SARDEANVLT
TRBJ1-1 TRBV29-1 SVGRETNTEAF
TRBJ1-4 TRBV7-9 ASSDQGQPTATNEKLF
TRBJ1-2 TRBV7-9 ASSHRETT
TRBJ2-5 TRBV29-1 SVEGGMKETQY
TRBJ1-5 TRBV10-1 ASSEGSAGQRH
TRBJ1-5 TRBV2 ASSADNSNQPQH